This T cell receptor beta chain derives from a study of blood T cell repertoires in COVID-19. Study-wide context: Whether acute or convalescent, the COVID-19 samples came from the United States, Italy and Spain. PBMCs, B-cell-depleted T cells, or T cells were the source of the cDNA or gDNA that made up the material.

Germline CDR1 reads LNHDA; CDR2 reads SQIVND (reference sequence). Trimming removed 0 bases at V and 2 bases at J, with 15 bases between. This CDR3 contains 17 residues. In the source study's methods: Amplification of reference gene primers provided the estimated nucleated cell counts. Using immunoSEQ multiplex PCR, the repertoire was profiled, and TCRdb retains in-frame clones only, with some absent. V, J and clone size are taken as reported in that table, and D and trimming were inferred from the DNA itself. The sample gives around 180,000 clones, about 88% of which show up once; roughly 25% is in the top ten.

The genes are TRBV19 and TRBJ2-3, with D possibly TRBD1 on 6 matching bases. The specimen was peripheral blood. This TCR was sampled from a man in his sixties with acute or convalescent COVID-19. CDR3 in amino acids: CASSIDGTTGLTDTQYF. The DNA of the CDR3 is TGTGCCAGTAGTATAGACGGGACAACAGGGCTCACAGATACGCAGTATTTT.